A selection of T cell receptor beta chains follows, all from one sample in a study of CD8 T cells in ankylosing spondylitis. From the 5' RACE reads, TCRdb called clonotypes with MiXCR, one entry per CDR3 protein. The sample includes approximately 400,000 distinct CDR3 sequences, more than 25% of them seen just once. Material: blood, either unsorted or a sorted T cell fraction (not recorded which). These receptors originate from a male donor with ankylosing spondylitis. Both conserved end residues are part of each CDR3.

TRBJ1-2,13,TRBV2,CASSDAAGEGYTF
TRBJ2-1,16,TRBV5-1,CASSFFPQVSYNEQFF
TRBJ2-1,15,TRBV24-1,CATSGDRGIYNEQFF
TRBJ2-2,16,TRBV5-6,CASTIQSRPNTGELFF
TRBJ1-4,12,TRBV20-1,CSPGEINGKLFF
TRBJ2-1,14,TRBV3-1,CASSLASGRNEEFF
TRBJ2-7,14,TRBV11-2,CASSSTSVSYEQYF
TRBJ2-5,15,TRBV9,CASSVGSHPQETQYF
TRBJ2-2,14,TRBV20-1,CSARTRVNTGELFF
TRBJ2-2,16,TRBV5-1,CASSSISGQNTGELFF
TRBJ2-1,15,TRBV24-1,CATSGGTKIYNEQFF
TRBJ1-1,13,TRBV12-3/TRBV12-4,CAITPEANTEAFF
TRBJ2-1,14,TRBV20-1,CSARVSGRFDEQFF
TRBJ1-6,15,TRBV20-1,CSASILSNYNSPLHF
TRBJ1-5,14,TRBV27,CASRDLGSNQPQHF
TRBJ2-5,13,TRBV20-1,CSARVRGTETQYF
TRBJ2-3,13,TRBV20-1,CSASGGSTDTQYF
TRBJ2-1,12,TRBV28,CASSPGVSEQFF
TRBJ2-1,15,TRBV12-3/TRBV12-4,CASSLQGLVGDEQFF
TRBJ2-1,14,TRBV11-3,CASSLDNRGNEQFF
TRBJ2-1,13,TRBV29-1,CSVGRESVNEQFF
TRBJ2-5,13,TRBV20-1,CSASSGGQETQYF
TRBJ1-5,13,TRBV12-3/TRBV12-4,CASSYRINQPQHF
TRBJ1-1,14,TRBV6-5,CASSYTGQGTEAFF
TRBJ2-1,15,TRBV27,CASRLSSGSYNEQFF
TRBJ1-2,14,TRBV4-2,CASSQDTGYYGYTF
TRBJ2-3,14,TRBV5-1,CASSPDGTTDTQYF
TRBJ2-1,15,TRBV18,CASSPLDKLYNEQFF
TRBJ1-4,14,TRBV7-2,CASSLDRAGEKLFF